The rows below give T cell receptor beta chains drawn from one sample of a study of glioma-infiltrating T cells after dendritic cell vaccination. The assay was immunoSEQ multiplex PCR, and TCRdb's table has in-frame clones only and misses some. This sample yields around 97,000 clones, of which around 81% are seen a single time; approximately 12% belongs to the top ten. Source: blood, taken before dendritic cell vaccination. Receptor source: a human donor with glioblastoma. Both conserved end residues are part of each CDR3. D genes are given only for firm matches. Rows give clone size only sometimes, using once, few, many, or a class for an expanded clone.

TRBV18,TRBJ2-5,TRBD2,NA,TGTGCCAGCCGCAAAACTAGCGAAGAGACCCAGTACTTC,CASRKTSEETQYF
TRBV27,TRBJ2-2,NA,NA,TGTGCCAGCAGTTTGATCTTGGGCACGAACACCGGGGAGCTGTTTTTT,CASSLILGTNTGELFF
TRBV6-6,TRBJ1-5,NA,NA,TGTGCCAGCAGTTACTCGAGTTATAGCAATCAGCCCCAGCATTTT,CASSYSSYSNQPQHF
TRBV5-4,TRBJ2-7,NA,NA,TGTGCCAGCAGCTTGGTGTCAGGCGAGCAGTACTTC,CASSLVSGEQYF
TRBV18,TRBJ1-1,TRBD1,NA,TGTGCCAGCTCAAAGGACAGGCCCCGGACTGAAGCTTTCTTT,CASSKDRPRTEAFF
TRBV27,TRBJ1-6,TRBD1,NA,TGTGCCAGCAGTTTACTGGGACAGGATAATTCCCCCCTCCACTTT,CASSLLGQDNSPLHF
TRBV19,TRBJ1-4,TRBD1,NA,TGTGCCAGTATGGGGGGCAGGGGGACTAATGAAAAACTGTTTTTT,CASMGGRGTNEKLFF
TRBV6-1,TRBJ1-5,NA,NA,TGTGCCAGCAGTGAAGGCTATAGCAATCAGCCCCAGCATTTT,CASSEGYSNQPQHF
TRBV18,TRBJ1-3,NA,few,TGTGCCAGCTCACCTTCAACAGTAGTCTCTGGAAACACCATATATTTT,CASSPSTVVSGNTIYF
TRBV6-1,TRBJ1-1,TRBD1,NA,TGTGCCAGCAGTACAGGGGTAGAAGCTTTCTTT,CASSTGVEAFF
TRBV7-2,TRBJ2-7,NA,NA,TGTGCCAGCAGCTTAACAACTAGCTACGAGCAGTACTTC,CASSLTTSYEQYF
TRBV11-1,TRBJ1-1,TRBD1,NA,TGTGCCAGCAGCATACCGGGACAGGGTTCTGAAGCTTTCTTT,CASSIPGQGSEAFF
TRBV11-3,TRBJ2-3,TRBD2,NA,TGTGCCACGGGGGGGAGCACAGATACGCAGTATTTT,CATGGSTDTQYF
TRBV19,TRBJ2-5,TRBD1,NA,TGTGCCAGTAGTTTGTCGACAGGGGGCGGCCAAGAGACCCAGTACTTC,CASSLSTGGGQETQYF
TRBV6-1,TRBJ2-5,TRBD2,NA,TGTGCCAGCGAGCGGGGGCCAGGGGAGACCCAGTACTTC,CASERGPGETQYF
TRBV27,TRBJ1-1,TRBD1,NA,TGTGCCAGCAGTCCTCCGGCAGGGGGCACAATGAACACTGAAGCTTTCTTT,CASSPPAGGTMNTEAFF